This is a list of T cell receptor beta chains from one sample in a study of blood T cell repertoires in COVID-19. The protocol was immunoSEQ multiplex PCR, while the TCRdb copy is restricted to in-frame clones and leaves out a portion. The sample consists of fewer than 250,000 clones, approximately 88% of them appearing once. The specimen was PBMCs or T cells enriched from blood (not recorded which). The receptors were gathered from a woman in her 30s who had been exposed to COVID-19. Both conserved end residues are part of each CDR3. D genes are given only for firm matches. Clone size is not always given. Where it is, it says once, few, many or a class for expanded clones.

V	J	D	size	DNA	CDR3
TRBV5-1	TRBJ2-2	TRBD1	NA	TGCGCCAGCAGCGTGGGACAGGGGGCGCACGGGGAGCTGTTTTTT	CASSVGQGAHGELFF
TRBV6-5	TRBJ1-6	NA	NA	TGTGCCAGCAGCACCCGGGGTGATAATTCACCCCTCCACTTT	CASSTRGDNSPLHF
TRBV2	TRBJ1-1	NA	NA	TGTGCCAGCAGTCAGACTACTGAAGCTTTCTTT	CASSQTTEAFF
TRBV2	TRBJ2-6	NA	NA	TGTGCCAGCAGTGTCCACGGGACACCGCTAACAGTCTCTGGGGCCAACGTCCTGACTTTC	CASSVHGTPLTVSGANVLTF
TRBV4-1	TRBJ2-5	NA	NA	TGCGCCAGCAGCCAAGATCTAGGCGTAGCTGCCCAAGAGACCCAGTACTTC	CASSQDLGVAAQETQYF
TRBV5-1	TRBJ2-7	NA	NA	TGCGCCAGCAGCGTCAGACTGGCAACCTACGAGCAGTACTTC	CASSVRLATYEQYF
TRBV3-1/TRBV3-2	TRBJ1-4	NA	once	TGTGCCAGCAGCCAAGAGGACAGTACTAATGAAAAACTGTTTTTT	CASSQEDSTNEKLFF
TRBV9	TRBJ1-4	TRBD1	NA	TGTGCCAGCAGCGCCCTCCCTAGGACAGGGAAGGGTGAAAAACTGTTTTTT	CASSALPRTGKGEKLFF
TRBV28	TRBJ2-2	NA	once	TGTGCCAGCAGTCCCCCGACCGGGGAGCTGTTTTTT	CASSPPTGELFF
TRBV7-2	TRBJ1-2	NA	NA	TGTGCCAGCAGCTTAGAACAGGGCGCCTATGGCTACACCTTC	CASSLEQGAYGYTF
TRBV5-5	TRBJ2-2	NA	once	TGTGCCAGCAGCCGCTCGGGCATGGAGGGGACCGGGGAGCTGTTTTTT	CASSRSGMEGTGELFF
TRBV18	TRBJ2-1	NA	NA	TGTGCCAGCTCACCACCCGGTTTTCCCACTTACAATGAGCAGTTCTTC	CASSPPGFPTYNEQFF
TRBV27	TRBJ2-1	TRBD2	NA	TGTGCCAGCAGCCCCTTGGCGGGAGTGGTGGCTGAGCAGTTCTTC	CASSPLAGVVAEQFF
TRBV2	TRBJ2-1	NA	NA	TGTGCCAGCAGTGCTGGGCTCTACAATGAGCAGTTCTTC	CASSAGLYNEQFF
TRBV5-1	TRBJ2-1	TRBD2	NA	TGCGCCAGCAGAATCGAGGAACTGGGCGGGAGTATAGATGAGCAGTTCTTC	CASRIEELGGSIDEQFF
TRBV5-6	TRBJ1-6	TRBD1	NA	TGTGCCAGCAGCTTGGGGACAGGGGGCACATGGTCACCCCTCCACTTT	CASSLGTGGTWSPLHF
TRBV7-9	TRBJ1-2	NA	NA	TGTGCCAGCAGCTTGGGAACAGGGATCTATGGCTACACCTTC	CASSLGTGIYGYTF
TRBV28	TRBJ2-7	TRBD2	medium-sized	TGTGCCAGCCTCCTTAGGGGACTAGGGGGCTACGAGCAGTACTTC	CASLLRGLGGYEQYF
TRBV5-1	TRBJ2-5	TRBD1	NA	TGCGCCAGCAGCCCGACAGGGGCACAAGAGACCCAGTACTTC	CASSPTGAQETQYF
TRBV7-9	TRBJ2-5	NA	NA	TGTGCCAGCAGCCCCGGACATGGAGAGACCCAGTACTTC	CASSPGHGETQYF
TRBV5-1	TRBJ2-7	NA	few	TGCGCCAGCAGCTTAATGAGAAGCTACGAGCAGTACTTC	CASSLMRSYEQYF
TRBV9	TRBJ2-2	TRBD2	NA	TGTGCCAGCAGCGTAGGGGGAGGGACTAATGCCGGGGAGCTGTTTTTT	CASSVGGGTNAGELFF
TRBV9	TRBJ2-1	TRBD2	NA	TGTGCCAGCAGCCTGAGGACTAGCGGGAGAGGCTACAATGAGCAGTTCTTC	CASSLRTSGRGYNEQFF
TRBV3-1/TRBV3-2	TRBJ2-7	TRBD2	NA	TGTGCCAGCAGCCAAGGAAGCGGGGGGCCCTACGAGCAGTACTTC	CASSQGSGGPYEQYF
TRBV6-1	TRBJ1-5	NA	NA	TGTGCCAGCAGTGAAGCCGGGGGGCGCAACCAGCCCCAGCATTTT	CASSEAGGRNQPQHF
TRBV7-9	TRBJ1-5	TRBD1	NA	TGTGCCAGCGGAGCAGGAAACCCGGGACAGGGGCGAGGTCAGCCCCAGCATTTT	CASGAGNPGQGRGQPQHF
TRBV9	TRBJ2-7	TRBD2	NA	TGTGCCAGCAGCGTAGATTGGGGGGGCGAGCAGTACTTC	CASSVDWGGEQYF
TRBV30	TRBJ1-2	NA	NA	TGTGCCTGGAACCCTCAGGGCCGTTCCTATGGCTACACCTTC	CAWNPQGRSYGYTF
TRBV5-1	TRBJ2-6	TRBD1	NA	TGCGCCAGCAGCTTGGATACAGGGGCTGGGGCCAACGTCCTGACTTTC	CASSLDTGAGANVLTF
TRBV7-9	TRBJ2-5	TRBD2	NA	TGTGCCAGCAGCTTTGGACTAGCGGAACAAGAGACCCAGTACTTC	CASSFGLAEQETQYF
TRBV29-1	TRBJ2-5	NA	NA	TGCAGCGTCGCCAGAGCGGGTCTCGAGACCCAGTACTTC	CSVARAGLETQYF
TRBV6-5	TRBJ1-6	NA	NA	TGTGCCAGCAGTCGGGGGAGGGACTATTCACCCCTCCACTTT	CASSRGRDYSPLHF
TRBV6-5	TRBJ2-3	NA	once	TGTGCCAGCGGGTATCGAGCTGGACTTACGCAGTATTTT	CASGYRAGLTQYF
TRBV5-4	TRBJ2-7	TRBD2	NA	TGTGCCAGCAGCAGGGAGGGGACTGTATCTTCCCGGCGCGAGCAGTACTTC	CASSREGTVSSRREQYF
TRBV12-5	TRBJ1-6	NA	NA	TGTGCTAGTGGTCCGAGCTCCTATAATTCACCCCTCCACTTT	CASGPSSYNSPLHF
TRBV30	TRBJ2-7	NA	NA	TGTGCCTGGAGTGAACCAGGGGCCTACGAGCAGTACTTC	CAWSEPGAYEQYF
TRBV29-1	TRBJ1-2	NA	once	TGCAGCGTTGAAGATTCCTTTCTGGGGGCCTATGGCTACACCTTC	CSVEDSFLGAYGYTF
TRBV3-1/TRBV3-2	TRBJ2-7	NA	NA	TGTGCCAGCAGCCAAGGCGGGAAAGCCTACGAGCAGTACTTC	CASSQGGKAYEQYF
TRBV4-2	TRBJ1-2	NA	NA	TGTGCCAGCAGCCAAGATGGGGGAGGGGTAGGCTTTGGCTACACCTTC	CASSQDGGGVGFGYTF
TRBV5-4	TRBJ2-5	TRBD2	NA	TGTGCCAGCAGCTTGAAGCGGGAGGGGGGAAAGACCCAGTACTTC	CASSLKREGGKTQYF
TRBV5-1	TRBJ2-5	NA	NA	TGCGCCAGCACCCTGGCAGGGCAAAAGACCCAGTACTTC	CASTLAGQKTQYF
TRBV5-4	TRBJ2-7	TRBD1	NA	TGTGCCAGCAGCCGATCCGGGACAGGAACCTACGAGCAGTACTTC	CASSRSGTGTYEQYF
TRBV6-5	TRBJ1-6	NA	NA	TGTGCCACGGGCCGGGGTCGAGATTCACCCCTCCACTTT	CATGRGRDSPLHF
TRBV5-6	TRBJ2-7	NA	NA	TGTGCCAGCAGCTTTGGCACCTCCTACGAGCAGTACTTC	CASSFGTSYEQYF
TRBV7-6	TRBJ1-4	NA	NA	TGTGCCAGCAGCCCATCTGGGAGGTCACACCATGAAAAACTGTTTTTT	CASSPSGRSHHEKLFF
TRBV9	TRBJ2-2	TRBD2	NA	TGTGCCAGCAGCGTATTTCCCCTATCCGGGGGGGGTGGATCCGGGGAGCTGTTTTTT	CASSVFPLSGGGGSGELFF
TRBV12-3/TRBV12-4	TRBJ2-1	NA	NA	TGTGCCAGCAGTTTATCTTTGTACAATGAGCAGTTCTTC	CASSLSLYNEQFF
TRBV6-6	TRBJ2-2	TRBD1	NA	TGTGCCAGCACCCGGGACAGGGTCACCGGGGAGCTGTTTTTT	CASTRDRVTGELFF
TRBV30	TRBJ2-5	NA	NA	TGTGCCTCATTAAACGCAGTCACCCAGTACTTC	CASLNAVTQYF
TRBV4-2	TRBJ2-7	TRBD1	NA	TGTGCCAGCAGCCAAGGGGTCGGACAGGGCTACGAGCAGTACTTC	CASSQGVGQGYEQYF
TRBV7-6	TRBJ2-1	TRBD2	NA	TGTGCCAGCAGCTTAACAGCGGGAAATGAGCAGTTCTTC	CASSLTAGNEQFF
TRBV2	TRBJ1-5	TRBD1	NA	TGTGCCAGCAGTGAAGGACAGGGGAGGCAGCCCCAGCATTTT	CASSEGQGRQPQHF
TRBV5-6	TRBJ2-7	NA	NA	TGTGCCAGCAGCTTGATAGTCGGCGGACTAAGCTCCTACGAGCAGTACTTC	CASSLIVGGLSSYEQYF
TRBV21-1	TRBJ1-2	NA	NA	TGTGCCAGCAGCAAAGGGGGAGGGCCCCCCTATGGCTACACCTTC	CASSKGGGPPYGYTF
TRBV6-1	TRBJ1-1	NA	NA	TGTGCCAGCAGTGAAGTGTTTATGAACACTGAAGCTTTCTTT	CASSEVFMNTEAFF
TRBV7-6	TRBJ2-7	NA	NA	TGTGCCAGCAGCCCTAGTGGGGGGTCCTACGAGCAGTACTTC	CASSPSGGSYEQYF
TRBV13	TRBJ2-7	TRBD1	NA	TGTGCCAGCAGCCGCATCGGACAGGGCGCGGACTACGAGCAGTACTTC	CASSRIGQGADYEQYF
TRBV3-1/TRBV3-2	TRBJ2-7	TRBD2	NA	TGTGCCAGCAGCTGGGCCACAAGCGGGAGGGCCCCCGAGCAGTACTTC	CASSWATSGRAPEQYF
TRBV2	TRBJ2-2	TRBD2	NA	TGTGCCAGCAGAGCAGGGACTAGCGCGAACACCGGGGAGCTGTTTTTT	CASRAGTSANTGELFF